The clone carrying this T cell receptor (beta chain) has ten or more counts. Its antigen is not known. Exclusion followed for patients with uncontrolled infection, other autoimmune disease, pregnancy or lactation. When hyperthyroidism was first diagnosed, the blood sample was taken, preceding any ophthalmopathy symptoms. From germline, CDR1 is MDHEN and CDR2 SYDVKM. The V gene end was trimmed by 6 bases and the J gene end by 4 bases; junction bases not matched to a gene: 5. This CDR3 region has 13 residues. These data are taken from a study of T cells in Graves' hyperthyroidism and ophthalmopathy. At the level of the study: Peripheral blood was acquired at first diagnosis, ahead of any therapy whatsoever. Study results and caveats: The model forecast ophthalmopathy, anticipating it by a median roughly 6.5 months before onset.

Amplified regions were TCR beta CDR3 sequences from RNA transcripts. The HTBI primer set served for first-round RT-PCR of the TCR CDR3. TCRdb called the multiplex PCR reads again in MiXCR, with one record for every CDR3 protein. The repertoire holds approximately 600,000 distinct CDR3 sequences, with over 11% as singletons. The J gene is TRBJ1-2, the V gene TRBV28; TRBD1 agrees at 7 bases. Sample: blood. The receptor was isolated from a woman aged 30 to 39 with Graves' hyperthyroidism that later progressed to Graves' ophthalmopathy. The CDR3 region has the DNA TGTGCCAGCAGCAGACAGGGACCCTATGGCTACACCTTC. Translating gives CASSRQGPYGYTF.